Below, 5 T cell receptor beta chains from the same sample are listed, as sequenced in a study of T cell repertoires in cytomegalovirus infection. Each CDR3 protein is one row after TCRdb ran MiXCR on the reads. The table records 340,000 or so distinct CDR3 sequences, just under 25% of them present only once. Their target antigens are unknown. This material consisted of cultured PBMCs, taken from culture after CMV antigen stimulation. The receptors come from a human donor in good health (CMV status not recorded). Some clones in this sample may be carry-over from other donors' samples.

There are many counts of this clonotype. The chain recombines TRBV7-2 with TRBJ2-2, with D possibly being TRBD2 (5 bases). This CDR3 has 16 residues. CDR1 and CDR2 (germline): SGHTA, FQGNSA. The V end was cut by 2 bases, the J end by 0 bases, with 10 bases between. As DNA, the CDR3 is TGTGCCAGCAGCTTAAACGGAGGCGCGAACACCGGGGAGCTGTTTTTT. Its translation is CASSLNGGANTGELFF.

The chain joins TRBV6-2 or TRBV6-3 to TRBJ2-1, with TRBD2 as a possible D gene (6 bases). CDR1 and CDR2 from the germline V gene are MNHEY and SVGEGT. Deletions cut 2 bases from V and 8 bases from J, with 31 bases between. This CDR3 contains 20 residues. The CDR3 sequence: CASSYPVLAKEEWGGDEQFF. In nucleotides, the CDR3 is TGTGCCAGCAGTTACCCCGTCCTAGCGAAGGAGGAGTGGGGTGGGGATGAGCAGTTCTTC.

This clonotype was detected many times. The rearrangement joins TRBV7-2 to TRBJ2-3; TRBD2 matches 10 bases. The V and J ends lost 5 bases and 4 bases, in that order; junction bases with no gene match: 3. The germline CDR1 and CDR2 sequences are SGHTA and FQGNSA. This CDR3 spans 14 amino acids. The CDR3 bases are TGTGCCAGCAGCCAAGCGGGAGGGCCAGATACGCAGTATTTT. Protein: CASSQAGGPDTQYF.

There are a few counts of this clonotype. This chain links TRBV7-3 with TRBJ2-3; no clear D. Germline lookup yields CDR1 SGHTA and CDR2 FQGTGA. The length of the CDR3 is 13 residues. Trimming left V 1 base short and J 4 bases short, with 6 bases between. The CDR3 DNA is TGTGCCAGCAGCTTAATTGGTCCAGATACGCAGTATTTT. Translated, it gives CASSLIGPDTQYF.

This chain's CDR3 is CASSTTSGGSYEQYF. The CDR3 coding sequence is TGTGCCAGCTCGACGACTAGCGGGGGCTCCTACGAGCAGTACTTC. V gene TRBV19 combines with J gene TRBJ2-7; TRBD2 matches 12 bases. Germline loops: CDR1 LNHDA, CDR2 SQIVND (reference sequence). Trimming at V came to 9 bases and at J to 0 bases, leaving 6 bases not matched to a gene. The CDR3 is 15 amino acids.